This TCR beta chain was identified in a study of post-analysis software for immune sequencing data. Presence of unique molecular identifiers characterized the TCR beta cDNA libraries. TCRdb ran MiXCR on the PCR reads and lists one entry per CDR3 protein. This table has about 820,000 distinct CDR3 sequences, about 53% appearing once. This clonotype was seen more than once but under ten times. Its antigen remains unidentified. The CDR3 runs to 14 residues. The trim removed 2 bases at V and 5 bases at J, leaving 6 bases unmatched. CDR1 is SQVTM, CDR2 ANQGSEA, per germline. Study outcomes and limitations: A few TRBV segments (TRBV5-6, TRBV5-1 and TRBV20-1 among them) occurred more frequently in patients than in controls.

This chain connects TRBV29-1 to TRBJ2-3; 8 bases fit TRBD2. This TCR came from a girl aged 10 to 17 with multiple sclerosis. The source material was blood. The CDR3 region is CSVELSSGRDTQYF. For the CDR3, the DNA is TGCAGCGTTGAATTATCCAGCGGGAGAGATACGCAGTATTTT.